This record covers a single T cell receptor (beta chain). These data belong to a study of blood T cell repertoires in COVID-19. Study information: The analysed material was cDNA or gDNA that came from T cells, B-cell-depleted T cells, or PBMCs.

V was clipped by 5 bases and J by 2 bases, with 11 bases between them. This CDR3 is 14 amino acids long. Germline assignment: CDR1 KGHDR and CDR2 SFDVKD. TCRdb's copy holds only in-frame clones and misses some; the assay was immunoSEQ multiplex PCR. Of 260,000 or so clones detected, 88% appear once; the ten largest clones hold 9.4%. The chain combines TRBV24-1 with TRBJ1-2; D may be TRBD1 (5 bases). This sequence was found in a man in his late teens or twenties with active or convalescent COVID-19. Sequenced input: peripheral blood. CDR3 bases: TGTGCCACCAGTGTAGAGACAGAGAACTATGGCTACACCTTC. Its protein product is CATSVETENYGYTF.